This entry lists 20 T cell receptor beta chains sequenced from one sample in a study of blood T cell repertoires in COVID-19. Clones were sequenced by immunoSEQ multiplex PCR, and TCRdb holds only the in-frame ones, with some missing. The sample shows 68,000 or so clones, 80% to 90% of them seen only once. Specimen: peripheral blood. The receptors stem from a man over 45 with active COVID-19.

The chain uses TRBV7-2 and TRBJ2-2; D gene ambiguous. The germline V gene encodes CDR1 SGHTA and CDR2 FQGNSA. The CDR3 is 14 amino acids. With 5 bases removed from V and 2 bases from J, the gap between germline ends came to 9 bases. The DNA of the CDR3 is TGTGCCAGCAGCCCAACACGAAACACCGGGGAGCTGTTTTTT. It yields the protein CASSPTRNTGELFF.

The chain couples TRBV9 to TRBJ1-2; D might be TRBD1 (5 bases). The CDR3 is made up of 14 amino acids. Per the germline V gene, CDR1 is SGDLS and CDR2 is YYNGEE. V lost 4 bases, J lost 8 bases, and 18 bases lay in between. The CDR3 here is CASSPRTGYGGYTF. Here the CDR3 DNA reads TGTGCCAGCAGCCCTCGCACAGGCTATGGGGGCTACACCTTC.

This chain's CDR3 is CASRGAGTYTEAFF. The CDR3 DNA sequence: TGTGCCAGCAGGGGGGCAGGGACCTACACTGAAGCTTTCTTT. The V and J genes are TRBV25-1 and TRBJ1-1; tentatively, D is TRBD1 (6 bases). Germline loops: CDR1 MGHDK, CDR2 SYGVNS. The CDR3 extends over 14 amino acids. The V end was cut by 6 bases, the J end by 3 bases, with 14 bases between.

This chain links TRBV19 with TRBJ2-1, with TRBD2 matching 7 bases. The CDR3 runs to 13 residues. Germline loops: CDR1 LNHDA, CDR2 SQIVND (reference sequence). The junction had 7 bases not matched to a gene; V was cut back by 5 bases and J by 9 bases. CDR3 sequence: CASSPRLAGEQFF. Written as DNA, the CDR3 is TGTGCCAGTAGTCCCAGACTAGCAGGTGAGCAGTTCTTC.

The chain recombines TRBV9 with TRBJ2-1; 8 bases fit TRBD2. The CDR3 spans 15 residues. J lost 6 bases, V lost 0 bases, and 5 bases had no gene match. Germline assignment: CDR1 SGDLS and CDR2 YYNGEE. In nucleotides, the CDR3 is TGTGCCAGCAGCGTAGCGGGGGGGCCAATCAATGAGCAGTTCTTC. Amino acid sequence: CASSVAGGPINEQFF. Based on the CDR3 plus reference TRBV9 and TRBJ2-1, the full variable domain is DSGVTQTPKHLITATGQRVTLRCSPRSGDLSVYWYQQSLDQGLQFLIQYYNGEERAKGNILERFSAQQFPDLHSELNLSSLELGDSALYFCASSVAGGPINEQFFGPGTRLTVL.

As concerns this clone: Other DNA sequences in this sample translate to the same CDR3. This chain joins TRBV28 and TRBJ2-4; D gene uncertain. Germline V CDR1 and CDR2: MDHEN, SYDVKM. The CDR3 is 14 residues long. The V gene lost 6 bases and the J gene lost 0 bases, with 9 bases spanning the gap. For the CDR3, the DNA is TGTGCCAGCAGGAAGAGGTTAGCCAAAAACATTCAGTACTTC. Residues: CASRKRLAKNIQYF. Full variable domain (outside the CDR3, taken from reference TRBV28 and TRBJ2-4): DVKVTQSSRYLVKRTGEKVFLECVQDMDHENMFWYRQDPGLGLRLIYFSYDVKMKEKGDIPEGYSVSREKKERFSLILESASTNQTSMYLCASRKRLAKNIQYFGAGTRLSVL.

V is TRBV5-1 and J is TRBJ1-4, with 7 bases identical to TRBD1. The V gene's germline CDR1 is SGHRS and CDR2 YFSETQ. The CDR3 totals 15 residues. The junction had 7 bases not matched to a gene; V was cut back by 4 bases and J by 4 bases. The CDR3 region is CASSPWTGSNEKLFF. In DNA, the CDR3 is TGCGCCAGCAGCCCTTGGACAGGAAGTAATGAAAAACTGTTTTTT.

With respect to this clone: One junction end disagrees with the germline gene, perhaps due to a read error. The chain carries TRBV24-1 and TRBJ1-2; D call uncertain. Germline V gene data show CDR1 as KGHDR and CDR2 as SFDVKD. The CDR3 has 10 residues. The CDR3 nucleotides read TGTGCCACCAGTGATTTGAACACACACTTC. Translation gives CATSDLNTHF.

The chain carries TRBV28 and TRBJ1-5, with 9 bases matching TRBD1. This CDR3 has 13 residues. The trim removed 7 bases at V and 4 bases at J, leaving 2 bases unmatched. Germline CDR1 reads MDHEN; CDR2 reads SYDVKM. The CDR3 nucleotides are TGTGCCAGCACGGGACAGGGTAATCAGCCCCAGCATTTT. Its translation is CASTGQGNQPQHF.

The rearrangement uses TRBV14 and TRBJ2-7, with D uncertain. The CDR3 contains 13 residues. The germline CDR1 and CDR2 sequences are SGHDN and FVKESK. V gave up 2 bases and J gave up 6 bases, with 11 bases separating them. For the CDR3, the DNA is TGTGCCAGCAGCCAATTACCAGAATCCGAGCAGTACTTC. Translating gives CASSQLPESEQYF.

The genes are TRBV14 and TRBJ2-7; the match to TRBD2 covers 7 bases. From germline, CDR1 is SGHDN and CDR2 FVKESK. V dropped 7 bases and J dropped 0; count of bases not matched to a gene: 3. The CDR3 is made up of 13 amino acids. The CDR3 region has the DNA TGTGCCAGCACTCGGGGGGACTCCTACGAGCAGTACTTC. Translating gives CASTRGDSYEQYF.

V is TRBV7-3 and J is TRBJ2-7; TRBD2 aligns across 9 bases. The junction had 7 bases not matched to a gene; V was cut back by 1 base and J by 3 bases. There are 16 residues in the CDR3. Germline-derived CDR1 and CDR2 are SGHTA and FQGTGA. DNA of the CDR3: TGTGCCAGCAGCTTAAAGGCTGCTAGCGGGATCTACGAGCAGTACTTC. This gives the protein CASSLKAASGIYEQYF.

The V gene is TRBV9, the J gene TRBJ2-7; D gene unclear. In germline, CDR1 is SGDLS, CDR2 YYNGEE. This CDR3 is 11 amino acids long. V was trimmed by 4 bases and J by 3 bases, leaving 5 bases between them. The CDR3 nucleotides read TGTGCCAGCAGCACCGGCTACGAGCAGTACTTC. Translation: CASSTGYEQYF.

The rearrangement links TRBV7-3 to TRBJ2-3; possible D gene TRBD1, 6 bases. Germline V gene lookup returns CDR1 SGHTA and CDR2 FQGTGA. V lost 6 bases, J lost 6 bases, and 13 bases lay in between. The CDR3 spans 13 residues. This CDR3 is CASSINRADTQYF. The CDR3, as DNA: TGTGCCAGCAGTATAAACAGGGCCGATACGCAGTATTTT.

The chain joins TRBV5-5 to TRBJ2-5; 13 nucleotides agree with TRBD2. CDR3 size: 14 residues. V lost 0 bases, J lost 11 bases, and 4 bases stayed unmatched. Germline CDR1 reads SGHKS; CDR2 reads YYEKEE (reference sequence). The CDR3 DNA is TGTGCCAGCAGCTTGGAAGGGACTAGCGGGATTCAGTACTTC. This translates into CASSLEGTSGIQYF. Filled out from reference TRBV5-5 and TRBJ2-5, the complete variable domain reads DAGVTQSPTHLIKTRGQQVTLRCSPISGHKSVSWYQQVLGQGPQFIFQYYEKEERGRGNFPDRFSARQFPNYSSELNVNALLLGDSALYLCASSLEGTSGIQYFGPGTRLLVL.

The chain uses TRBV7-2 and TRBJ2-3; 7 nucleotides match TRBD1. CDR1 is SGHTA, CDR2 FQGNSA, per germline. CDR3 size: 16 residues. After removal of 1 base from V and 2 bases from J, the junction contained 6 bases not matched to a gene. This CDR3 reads CASSLGLGQYTDTQYF. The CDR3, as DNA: TGTGCCAGCAGCTTAGGATTGGGACAGTACACAGATACGCAGTATTTT.

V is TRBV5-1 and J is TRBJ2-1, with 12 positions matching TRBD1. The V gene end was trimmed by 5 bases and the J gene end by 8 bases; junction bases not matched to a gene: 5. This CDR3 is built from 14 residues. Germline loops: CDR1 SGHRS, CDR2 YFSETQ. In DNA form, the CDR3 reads TGCGCCAGCAGGGGGACAGGGGGCTTCCATGAGCAGTTCTTC. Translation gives CASRGTGGFHEQFF.

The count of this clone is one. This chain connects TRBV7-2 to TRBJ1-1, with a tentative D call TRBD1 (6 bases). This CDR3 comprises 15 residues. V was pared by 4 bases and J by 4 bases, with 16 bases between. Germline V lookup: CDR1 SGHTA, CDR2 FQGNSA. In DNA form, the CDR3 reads TGTGCCAGCAGCTCCGTAACAGGGAAGGGCACTGAAGCTTTCTTT. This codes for CASSSVTGKGTEAFF. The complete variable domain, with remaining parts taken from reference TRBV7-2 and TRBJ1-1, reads GAGVSQSPSNKVTEKGKDVELRCDPISGHTALYWYRQSLGQGLEFLIYFQGNSAPDKSGLPSDRFSAERTGGSVSTLTIQRTQQEDSAVYLCASSSVTGKGTEAFFGQGTRLTVV.

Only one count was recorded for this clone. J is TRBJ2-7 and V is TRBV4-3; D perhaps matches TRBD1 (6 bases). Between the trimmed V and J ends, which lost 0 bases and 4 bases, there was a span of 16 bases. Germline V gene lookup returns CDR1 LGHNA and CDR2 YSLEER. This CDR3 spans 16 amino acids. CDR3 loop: CASSQDVAGAGYEQYF. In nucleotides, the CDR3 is TGCGCCAGCAGCCAAGATGTTGCAGGGGCTGGGTACGAGCAGTACTTC.

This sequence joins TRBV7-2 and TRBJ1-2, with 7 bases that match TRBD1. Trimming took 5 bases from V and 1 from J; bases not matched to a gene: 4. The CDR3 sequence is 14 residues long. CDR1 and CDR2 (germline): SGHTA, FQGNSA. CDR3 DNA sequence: TGTGCCAGCAGCCGGGGACAGAGTAACTATGGCTACACCTTC. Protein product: CASSRGQSNYGYTF.